Listed below are T cell receptor beta chains from one sample, sequenced in a study of blood T cell repertoires in COVID-19. This table comes from immunoSEQ multiplex PCR, and its TCRdb copy is limited to in-frame clones, with some not included. The sample has 150,000 to 200,000 clones; over 70% are singletons. Sequencing used PBMCs or T cells enriched from blood (not recorded which). These receptors originate from a man in his 70s who had been exposed to COVID-19. Both conserved end residues are part of each CDR3. The order of the fields is clone size, V gene, D gene, J gene, CDR3 DNA, CDR3 protein. A D gene is named only where the DNA matches it firmly. Clone size appears in some rows only: once, few, many, or a class for an expanded clone.

clone size: -
V gene: TRBV5-4
D gene: -
J gene: TRBJ2-3
CDR3 DNA: TGTGCCAGCAGCTTGGGGGGGGACAGCGCGACAGATACGCAGTATTTT
CDR3 protein: CASSLGGDSATDTQYF

clone size: -
V gene: TRBV11-1
D gene: TRBD2
J gene: TRBJ2-7
CDR3 DNA: TGTGCCAGCAGCACCGCCGGGGGGGCCGAGCAGTACTTC
CDR3 protein: CASSTAGGAEQYF

clone size: -
V gene: TRBV7-6
D gene: TRBD2
J gene: TRBJ2-5
CDR3 DNA: TGTGCCAGCAGCTTAGGTGGGACTACCCAAGAGACCCAGTACTTC
CDR3 protein: CASSLGGTTQETQYF

clone size: -
V gene: TRBV6-6
D gene: -
J gene: TRBJ2-7
CDR3 DNA: TGTGCCAGCAGTAGTTACAGGTACCGCGAGCAGTACTTC
CDR3 protein: CASSSYRYREQYF

clone size: -
V gene: TRBV24-1
D gene: -
J gene: TRBJ1-5
CDR3 DNA: TGTGCCACCAGTGATCACAGGTCAGATCAGCCCCAGCATTTT
CDR3 protein: CATSDHRSDQPQHF

clone size: -
V gene: TRBV9
D gene: -
J gene: TRBJ1-3
CDR3 DNA: TGTGCCAGCAGCCCCGCCCAGGGGCTTGGAAACACCATATATTTT
CDR3 protein: CASSPAQGLGNTIYF

clone size: -
V gene: TRBV9
D gene: TRBD2
J gene: TRBJ2-2
CDR3 DNA: TGTGCCAGCAGCGCCTGGACTAGCGGGAGGCCCCTAAGTCCCAAGGCCACCGGGGAGCTGTTTTTT
CDR3 protein: CASSAWTSGRPLSPKATGELFF

clone size: -
V gene: TRBV6-6
D gene: -
J gene: TRBJ1-2
CDR3 DNA: TGTGCCAGCAGTCAATACCGGGACACTTACTATGGCTACACCTTC
CDR3 protein: CASSQYRDTYYGYTF

clone size: -
V gene: TRBV5-5
D gene: TRBD1
J gene: TRBJ1-1
CDR3 DNA: TGTGCCAGCAGCTCGGACAGGGCGAACACTGAAGCTTTCTTT
CDR3 protein: CASSSDRANTEAFF

clone size: few
V gene: TRBV5-1
D gene: -
J gene: TRBJ1-3
CDR3 DNA: TGCGCCAGCAGCTTGGAAGACTTCTCTGGAAACACCATATATTTT
CDR3 protein: CASSLEDFSGNTIYF

clone size: -
V gene: TRBV4-1
D gene: TRBD2
J gene: TRBJ2-7
CDR3 DNA: TGCGCCAGCAGCCCTCACGGGGGGACCTACGAGCAGTACTTC
CDR3 protein: CASSPHGGTYEQYF

clone size: -
V gene: TRBV12-3/TRBV12-4
D gene: -
J gene: TRBJ2-7
CDR3 DNA: TGTGCCAGCACCAGGGGTTTAGGTTACGAGCAGTACTTC
CDR3 protein: CASTRGLGYEQYF

clone size: -
V gene: TRBV5-1
D gene: TRBD2
J gene: TRBJ2-1
CDR3 DNA: TGCGCCAGCAGCCGCGGGCAACTAGCGGGGGCCTACAATGAGCAGTTCTTC
CDR3 protein: CASSRGQLAGAYNEQFF

clone size: -
V gene: TRBV6-5
D gene: TRBD1
J gene: TRBJ1-4
CDR3 DNA: TGTGCCAGCAGTCCCGGGACAGTAACTAATGAAAAACTGTTTTTT
CDR3 protein: CASSPGTVTNEKLFF

clone size: -
V gene: TRBV4-1
D gene: -
J gene: TRBJ2-3
CDR3 DNA: TGCGCCAGCAGCGAGAGGAGCACAGATACGCAGTATTTT
CDR3 protein: CASSERSTDTQYF

clone size: -
V gene: TRBV6-6
D gene: TRBD1
J gene: TRBJ2-3
CDR3 DNA: TGTGCCAGCAGTCCATTCGGGACAGGGGGAGATACGCAGTATTTT
CDR3 protein: CASSPFGTGGDTQYF

clone size: few
V gene: TRBV6-5
D gene: -
J gene: TRBJ1-2
CDR3 DNA: TGTGCCAGCAGTTACTCGTACGCTCCCGAGGGTGGCTACACCTTC
CDR3 protein: CASSYSYAPEGGYTF

clone size: -
V gene: TRBV5-1
D gene: TRBD1
J gene: TRBJ2-7
CDR3 DNA: TGCGCCAGCAGCCTACAGGGGCTCGAGCAGTACTTC
CDR3 protein: CASSLQGLEQYF

clone size: -
V gene: TRBV3-1/TRBV3-2
D gene: TRBD2
J gene: TRBJ2-7
CDR3 DNA: TGTGCCAGCAGCTCCGGGACTAGCGGGAACGAGCAGTACTTC
CDR3 protein: CASSSGTSGNEQYF

clone size: -
V gene: TRBV6-2/TRBV6-3
D gene: -
J gene: TRBJ2-7
CDR3 DNA: TGTGCCAGCAGTTTAAGCGTGGACGAGCAGTACTTC
CDR3 protein: CASSLSVDEQYF

clone size: -
V gene: TRBV30
D gene: TRBD1
J gene: TRBJ1-2
CDR3 DNA: TGTGCCTGGACCAAGGACAGGGCCGATTATGGCTACACCTTC
CDR3 protein: CAWTKDRADYGYTF

clone size: -
V gene: TRBV19
D gene: TRBD1
J gene: TRBJ1-5
CDR3 DNA: TGTGCCAGTAGTATAGATCTAAGGCCGGGACAGGGTTCTCAGCCCCAGCATTTT
CDR3 protein: CASSIDLRPGQGSQPQHF

clone size: -
V gene: TRBV4-3
D gene: TRBD1
J gene: TRBJ2-4
CDR3 DNA: TGCGCCAGCAGCCGCGACAGGGGAGCCAAAAACATTCAGTACTTC
CDR3 protein: CASSRDRGAKNIQYF

clone size: -
V gene: TRBV29-1
D gene: -
J gene: TRBJ1-4
CDR3 DNA: TGCAGCGTTGAAGACCCAGGGGAAAAACTGTTTTTT
CDR3 protein: CSVEDPGEKLFF

clone size: -
V gene: TRBV6-2/TRBV6-3
D gene: TRBD1
J gene: TRBJ2-3
CDR3 DNA: TGTGCCAGCAGTTACTCCCGGACAGGGAGCCCAGATACGCAGTATTTT
CDR3 protein: CASSYSRTGSPDTQYF

clone size: -
V gene: TRBV28
D gene: TRBD1
J gene: TRBJ2-7
CDR3 DNA: TGTGCCAGCAGTCTGACCGGGACAGCCTCCTACGAGCAGTACTTC
CDR3 protein: CASSLTGTASYEQYF

clone size: few
V gene: TRBV28
D gene: TRBD1
J gene: TRBJ1-2
CDR3 DNA: TGTGCCAGCAGTTTATGGTCAGGGGGCGATAACTATGGCTACACCTTC
CDR3 protein: CASSLWSGGDNYGYTF

clone size: -
V gene: TRBV13
D gene: -
J gene: TRBJ2-7
CDR3 DNA: TGTGCCAGCAGCTTAAACAGGGTCTCCTACGAGCAGTACTTC
CDR3 protein: CASSLNRVSYEQYF

clone size: -
V gene: TRBV25-1
D gene: TRBD2
J gene: TRBJ2-7
CDR3 DNA: TGTGCCAGCAGTTCCTTCACTAGCGGGAGTCACTACGAGCAGTACTTC
CDR3 protein: CASSSFTSGSHYEQYF

clone size: -
V gene: TRBV9
D gene: -
J gene: TRBJ2-1
CDR3 DNA: TGTGCCAGCAGCGTAAGTGGTAGCGGTTCCTACAATGAGCAGTTCTTC
CDR3 protein: CASSVSGSGSYNEQFF

clone size: -
V gene: TRBV7-9
D gene: TRBD2
J gene: TRBJ2-2
CDR3 DNA: TGTGCCAGCAGGAAAAAGCGGGGCGGTATAGGGGACTACACCGGGGAGCTGTTTTTT
CDR3 protein: CASRKKRGGIGDYTGELFF

clone size: -
V gene: TRBV11-1
D gene: -
J gene: TRBJ2-7
CDR3 DNA: TGTGCCAGCAGCTCGACCGGACTGACGTGGGAGCAGTACTTC
CDR3 protein: CASSSTGLTWEQYF

clone size: -
V gene: TRBV7-3
D gene: TRBD2
J gene: TRBJ2-7
CDR3 DNA: TGTGCCAGCAGCCGGCTAGCGGGGATCGAGCAGTACTTC
CDR3 protein: CASSRLAGIEQYF

clone size: -
V gene: TRBV5-6
D gene: -
J gene: TRBJ2-5
CDR3 DNA: TGTGCCAGCAGCTTGCGGCAGGTCGGCCAGGAGACCCAGTACTTC
CDR3 protein: CASSLRQVGQETQYF

clone size: once
V gene: TRBV5-4
D gene: TRBD2
J gene: TRBJ2-3
CDR3 DNA: TGTGCCAGCAGCACCGGGACTAGCGGAACAGATACGCAGTATTTT
CDR3 protein: CASSTGTSGTDTQYF